This record concerns one T cell receptor (beta chain) sequence. From germline, CDR1 is SGDLS and CDR2 YYNGEE. The CDR3 covers 13 residues. With 0 bases removed from V and 9 bases from J, the gap between germline ends came to 10 bases. The sample is drawn from a study of blood T cell repertoires in COVID-19. Turning to the study itself: Researchers got acute and convalescent COVID-19 samples from the United States, Italy and Spain. In each case, the material was cDNA or gDNA derived from T cells, B-cell-depleted T cells, or PBMCs.

The method was immunoSEQ multiplex PCR; TCRdb's version includes in-frame clones alone and lacks a portion of them. The data show 300,000 to 350,000 clones, about 90% seen once. This study enrolled people aged roughly 18 to 90 from around 26 US geographic areas. Cohorts were assigned according to the clinical history that participants reported. This receptor was taken from a woman aged 18-30 years with acute COVID-19. Material: PBMCs or T cells enriched from blood (not recorded which). The J gene is TRBJ2-1, the V gene TRBV9; D may be TRBD1 (6 bases). CDR3 amino acids: CASSVGGLGEQFF. CDR3 nucleotide sequence: TGTGCCAGCAGCGTAGGGGGGCTTGGTGAGCAGTTCTTC. Looking up the rest from reference TRBV9 and TRBJ2-1 gives the full variable domain: DSGVTQTPKHLITATGQRVTLRCSPRSGDLSVYWYQQSLDQGLQFLIQYYNGEERAKGNILERFSAQQFPDLHSELNLSSLELGDSALYFCASSVGGLGEQFFGPGTRLTVL.